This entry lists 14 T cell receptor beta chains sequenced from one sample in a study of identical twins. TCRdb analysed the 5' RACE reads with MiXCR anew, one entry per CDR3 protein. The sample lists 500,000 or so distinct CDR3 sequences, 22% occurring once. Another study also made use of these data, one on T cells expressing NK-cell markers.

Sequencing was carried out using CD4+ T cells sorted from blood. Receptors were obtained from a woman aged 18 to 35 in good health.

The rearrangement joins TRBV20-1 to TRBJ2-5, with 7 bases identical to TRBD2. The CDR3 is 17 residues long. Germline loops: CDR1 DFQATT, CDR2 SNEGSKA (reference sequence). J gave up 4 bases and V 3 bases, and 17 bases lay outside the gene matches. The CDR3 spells CSASPLTRRGRGETQYF. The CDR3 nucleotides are TGCAGTGCTAGCCCCCTTACAAGACGGGGGAGGGGAGAGACCCAGTACTTC.

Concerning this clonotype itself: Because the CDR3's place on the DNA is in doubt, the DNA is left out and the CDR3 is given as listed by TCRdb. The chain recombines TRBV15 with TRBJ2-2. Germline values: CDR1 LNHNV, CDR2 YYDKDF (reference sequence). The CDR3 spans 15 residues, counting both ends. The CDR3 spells CATSRDVFGAGELFF.

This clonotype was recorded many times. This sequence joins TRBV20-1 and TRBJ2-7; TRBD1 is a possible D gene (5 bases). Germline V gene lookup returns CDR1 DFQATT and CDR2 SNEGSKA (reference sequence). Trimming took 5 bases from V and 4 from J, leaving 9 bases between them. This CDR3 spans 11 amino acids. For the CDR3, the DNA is TGCAGTGCTCTCAGGGTTTACGAGCAGTACTTC. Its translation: CSALRVYEQYF.

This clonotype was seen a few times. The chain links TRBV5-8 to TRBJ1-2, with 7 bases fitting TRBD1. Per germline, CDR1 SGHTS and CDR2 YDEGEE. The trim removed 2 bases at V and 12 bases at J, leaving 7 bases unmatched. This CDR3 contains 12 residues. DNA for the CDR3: TGTGCCAGCAGCTTCCAGGGGGACCTCAACACCTTC. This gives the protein CASSFQGDLNTF.

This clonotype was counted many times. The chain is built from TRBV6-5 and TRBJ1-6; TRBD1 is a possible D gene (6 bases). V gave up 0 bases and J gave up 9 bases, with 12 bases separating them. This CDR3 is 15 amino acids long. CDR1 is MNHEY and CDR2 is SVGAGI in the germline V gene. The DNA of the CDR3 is TGTGCCAGCAGTTACTCGAGTGGGGGCATTTCACCCCTCCACTTT. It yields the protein CASSYSSGGISPLHF.

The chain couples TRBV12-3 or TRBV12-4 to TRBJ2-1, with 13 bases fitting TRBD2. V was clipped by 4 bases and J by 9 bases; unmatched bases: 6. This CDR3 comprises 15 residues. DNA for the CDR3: TGTGCCAGCAGTTCTCGACTAGCGGGAGGTTCTGAGCAGTTCTTC. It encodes CASSSRLAGGSEQFF.

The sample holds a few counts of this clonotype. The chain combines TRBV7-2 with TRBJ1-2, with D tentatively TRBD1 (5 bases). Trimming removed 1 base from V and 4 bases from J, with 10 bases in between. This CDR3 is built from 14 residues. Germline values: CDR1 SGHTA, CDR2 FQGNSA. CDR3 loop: CASSLDGGPYGYTF. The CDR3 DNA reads TGTGCCAGCAGCTTAGATGGGGGTCCCTATGGCTACACCTTC.

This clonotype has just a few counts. In DNA, the CDR3 is TGTGCCAGCAGTTACTTCAGTGAGCAGTTCTTC. Amino acids: CASSYFSEQFF. V gene TRBV6-5 combines with J gene TRBJ2-1; the D is unclear. Germline values: CDR1 MNHEY, CDR2 SVGAGI. The CDR3 length is 11 residues. V lost 1 base and J lost 9, with 4 bases in between.

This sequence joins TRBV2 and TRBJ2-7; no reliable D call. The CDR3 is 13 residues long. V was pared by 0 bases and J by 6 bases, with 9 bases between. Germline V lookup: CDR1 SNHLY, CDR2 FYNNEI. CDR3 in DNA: TGTGCCAGCAGTGAAGCGAGCAAAGGCGAGCAGTACTTC. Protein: CASSEASKGEQYF.

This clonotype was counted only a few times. CDR3 residues: CAISEADRTRQTF. Here the CDR3 DNA reads TGTGCCATCAGTGAGGCGGACAGAACCCGTCAGACCTTC. The chain has TRBV10-3 and TRBJ1-2; a weak D match, TRBD1 (6 bases). The CDR3 sequence is 13 residues long. Trimming removed 2 bases at V and 14 bases at J, with 18 bases between. Germline assignment: CDR1 ENHRY and CDR2 SYGVKD.

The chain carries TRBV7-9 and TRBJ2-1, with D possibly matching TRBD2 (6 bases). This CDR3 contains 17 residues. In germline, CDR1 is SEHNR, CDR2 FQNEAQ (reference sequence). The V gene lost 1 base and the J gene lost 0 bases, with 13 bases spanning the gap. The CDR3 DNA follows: TGTGCCAGCAGCTTAGAAGCGGGTAGGGGCTCCTACAATGAGCAGTTCTTC. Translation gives CASSLEAGRGSYNEQFF.

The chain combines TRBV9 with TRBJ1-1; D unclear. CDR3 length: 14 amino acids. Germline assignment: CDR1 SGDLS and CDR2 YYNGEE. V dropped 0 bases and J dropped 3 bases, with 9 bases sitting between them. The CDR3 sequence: CASSVGGVDTEAFF. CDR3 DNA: TGTGCCAGCAGCGTAGGGGGTGTGGACACTGAAGCTTTCTTT.

As DNA, the CDR3 is TGTGCCAGCAGCGTAGGCCATACCGATACGCAGTATTTT. This gives the protein CASSVGHTDTQYF. The chain uses TRBV9 and TRBJ2-3; D is undetermined. This CDR3 spans 13 amino acids. The V and J ends lost 0 bases and 6 bases respectively, with 8 bases between them. The germline V gene encodes CDR1 SGDLS and CDR2 YYNGEE.

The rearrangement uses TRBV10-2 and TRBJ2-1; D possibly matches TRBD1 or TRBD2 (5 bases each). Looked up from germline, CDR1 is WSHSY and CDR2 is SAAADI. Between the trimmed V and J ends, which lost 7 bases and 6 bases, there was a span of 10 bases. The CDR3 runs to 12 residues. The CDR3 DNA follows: TGCGCCAGCAAAGGGACCTCCAATGAGCAGTTCTTC. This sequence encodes CASKGTSNEQFF.